The 21 T cell receptor beta chains reported below all come from one sample, sequenced in a study of shared clonotypes between healthy human individuals. Assay used: immunoSEQ multiplex PCR; TCRdb lists only in-frame clones, some missing. The sample lists some 2 million clones; approximately 95% were seen once. The sequenced sample was naive CD4+ T cells sorted from blood. The subset here: CD45RA+ positively selected. These receptors all stem from a man aged 18 to 30 in good health.

As for this clone: The same CDR3 is also encoded by other DNA sequences in this sample. DNA for the CDR3: TGTGCCAGCTCACCCGGGACAGCAGGAAACACCATATATTTT. Protein: CASSPGTAGNTIYF. J is TRBJ1-3 and V is TRBV18; 7 bases line up with TRBD1. This CDR3 comprises 14 residues. Unmatched junction bases numbered 3, after V lost 3 bases and J lost 4 bases. The germline gives CDR1 KGHSH, CDR2 LQKENI.

Only a few counts were recorded for this clone. This specimen includes other DNA sequences encoding the same CDR3. The chain joins TRBV9 to TRBJ1-2, with D uncertain. The germline V and J ends were trimmed by 4 bases and 0 bases, with 10 bases remaining between them. Per the germline V gene, CDR1 is SGDLS and CDR2 is YYNGEE. This CDR3 is built from 14 residues. The CDR3 bases are TGTGCCAGCAGCCCGGACGGGGCTAACTATGGCTACACCTTC. Translation gives CASSPDGANYGYTF.

The gene calls are TRBV18 and TRBJ2-5, with D maybe TRBD1 (6 bases). V lost 3 bases, J lost 6 bases, and 11 bases lay in between. The length of the CDR3 is 13 residues. CDR1 KGHSH and CDR2 LQKENI come from the germline V gene. CDR3 residues: CASSPLDRQTQYF. CDR3 nucleotide sequence: TGTGCCAGCTCACCCTTAGACAGGCAGACCCAGTACTTC.

The chain carries TRBV5-5 and TRBJ1-1; TRBD1 aligns across 8 bases. Germline CDR1 SGHKS, CDR2 YYEKEE (reference sequence). This CDR3 comprises 13 residues. The J segment lost 6 bases and the V segment lost 4 bases, leaving 5 bases of the junction unmatched. The CDR3 region is CASSPGQGAEAFF. The CDR3 DNA sequence: TGTGCCAGCAGCCCCGGACAGGGCGCTGAAGCTTTCTTT.

The J gene is TRBJ2-1, the V gene TRBV7-2, with D unclear. The CDR3 spans 15 residues. The germline gives CDR1 SGHTA, CDR2 FQGNSA. The ends were cut back, 1 base at V and 7 bases at J, with 14 bases in the middle. For the CDR3, the DNA is TGTGCCAGCAGCTTAGTTTCGGTTACGCGAAATGAGCAGTTCTTC. As protein: CASSLVSVTRNEQFF.

The chain uses TRBV5-1 and TRBJ2-1; 13 nucleotides align to TRBD2. The CDR3 is 15 amino acids. Germline lookup yields CDR1 SGHRS and CDR2 YFSETQ. V dropped 6 bases and J dropped 6; count of bases not matched to a gene: 6. DNA of the CDR3: TGCGCCAGCAACCCGACTAGCGGGGGGCCCAATGAGCAGTTCTTC. Amino acids: CASNPTSGGPNEQFF.

This chain links TRBV27 with TRBJ2-5; D may match TRBD1 or TRBD2 (5 bases each). CDR3 length: 17 amino acids. Germline CDR1 MNHEY, CDR2 SMNVEV (reference sequence). Trimming left V 5 bases short and J 5 bases short, with 24 bases between. The CDR3 region is CASSTAAWGPRTETQYF. DNA of the CDR3: TGTGCCAGCAGTACGGCGGCCTGGGGACCCCGGACGGAGACCCAGTACTTC.

The chain has TRBV2 and TRBJ1-2; TRBD1 might be the D (5 bases). V lost 6 bases and J lost 4, with 18 bases in between. There are 15 residues in the CDR3. Germline V gives CDR1 SNHLY, CDR2 FYNNEI. The CDR3 reads CASRPTGTWGYGYTF. The CDR3 nucleotides are TGTGCCAGCAGGCCCACGGGGACGTGGGGCTATGGCTACACCTTC. The entire variable domain, with the rest obtained from reference TRBV2 and TRBJ1-2, is as follows: EPEVTQTPSHQVTQMGQEVILRCVPISNHLYFYWYRQILGQKVEFLVSFYNNEISEKSEIFDDQFSVERPDGSNFTLKIRSTKLEDSAMYFCASRPTGTWGYGYTFGSGTRLTVV.

The chain couples TRBV5-4 to TRBJ2-3, with 7 bases fitting TRBD2. From germline, CDR1 is SGHNT and CDR2 YYREEE (reference sequence). CDR3 length: 14 amino acids. V lost 5 bases to trimming and J lost 6 bases; unmatched junction nucleotides: 9. CDR3 in amino acids: CASSNRLGGDTQYF. Written as DNA, the CDR3 is TGTGCCAGCAGTAATCGACTGGGAGGGGATACGCAGTATTTT.

This clone has only one observation. The V call is TRBV5-4, the J call TRBJ1-2, with D hard to call. Trimming removed 2 bases at V and 8 bases at J, with 10 bases between. CDR1 and CDR2 from the germline V gene are SGHNT and YYREEE (reference sequence). CDR3 length: 12 residues. CDR3 protein: CASSFGVAGYTF. The CDR3 DNA follows: TGTGCCAGCAGCTTCGGGGTCGCGGGCTACACCTTC.

The chain couples TRBV7-2 to TRBJ2-5, with 14 bases that match TRBD2. Per the germline V gene, CDR1 is SGHTA and CDR2 is FQGNSA. Trimming took 6 bases from V and 5 from J; bases not matched to a gene: 11. The length of the CDR3 is 17 residues. CDR3 protein: CASRRRGLAGVAETQYF. The CDR3 coding sequence is TGTGCCAGCAGGAGACGGGGACTAGCGGGAGTTGCGGAGACCCAGTACTTC. Full variable domain (outside the CDR3, taken from reference TRBV7-2 and TRBJ2-5): GAGVSQSPSNKVTEKGKDVELRCDPISGHTALYWYRQSLGQGLEFLIYFQGNSAPDKSGLPSDRFSAERTGGSVSTLTIQRTQQEDSAVYLCASRRRGLAGVAETQYFGPGTRLLVL.

The rearrangement links TRBV5-1 to TRBJ2-5; perhaps TRBD2 as D (6 bases). Germline V gene sequence: CDR1 SGHRS, CDR2 YFSETQ. CDR3 size: 14 residues. V was shortened by 7 bases and J by 5 bases, with 18 bases between the two germline ends. CDR3 in amino acids: CASASGVSAETQYF. The CDR3 DNA reads TGCGCCAGCGCGTCGGGGGTCTCAGCGGAGACCCAGTACTTC.

To note about this clone: Other DNA sequences from this sample encode an identical CDR3 as well. The V call is TRBV6-1, the J call TRBJ1-5, with D unclear. Germline V lookup: CDR1 MNHNS, CDR2 SASEGT. This CDR3 is 13 amino acids long. Between the trimmed V and J ends, which lost 0 bases and 2 bases, there was a span of 2 bases. The CDR3 is CASSEARNQPQHF. The CDR3 bases are TGTGCCAGCAGTGAAGCCCGCAATCAGCCCCAGCATTTT.

The count of this clone is one. The CDR3 nucleotides are TGTGCCAGTAGTACTAACGGGTTGAATCAGCCCCAGCATTTT. This encodes CASSTNGLNQPQHF. This chain connects TRBV19 to TRBJ1-5, with D unresolved. Deletions cut 4 bases from V and 4 bases from J, with 11 bases between. The length of the CDR3 is 14 residues. CDR1 is LNHDA and CDR2 is SQIVND in the germline V gene (reference sequence).

With respect to this clone: The junction departs from the called germline gene at one end, perhaps through a read error. CDR3 residues: CASSVAASIQTSPIF. The DNA for the CDR3 is TGTGCCAGCAGTGTAGCAGCGTCCATCCAGACATCCCCTATTTTT. V gene TRBV2 combines with J gene TRBJ1-4; D not certain. The CDR3 runs to 15 residues. Germline V CDR1 and CDR2: SNHLY, FYNNEI.

The chain couples TRBV6-1 to TRBJ2-7, with TRBD2 matching 10 bases. With V trimmed by 6 bases and J by 2 bases, 7 bases remained unmatched. Germline V gene sequence: CDR1 MNHNS, CDR2 SASEGT. The CDR3 has 15 residues. The CDR3 here is CASRPTSGVTYEQYF. The DNA of the CDR3 is TGTGCCAGCAGGCCAACTAGCGGGGTGACCTACGAGCAGTACTTC.

The rearrangement uses TRBV28 and TRBJ1-2; TRBD1 matches at 10 bases. After removal of 5 bases from V and 8 bases from J, the junction contained 11 bases not matched to a gene. The CDR3 loop spans 15 amino acids. Germline loops: CDR1 MDHEN, CDR2 SYDVKM. For the CDR3, the DNA is TGTGCCAGCAGTCGTCCCGGGACAGGGGTTGACGGCTACACCTTC. Amino acid sequence: CASSRPGTGVDGYTF.

The J gene is TRBJ2-7, the V gene TRBV5-1; D perhaps matches TRBD1 (6 bases). V shed 0 bases and J shed 4 bases, with 11 bases lying between them. Germline V gives CDR1 SGHRS, CDR2 YFSETQ. CDR3 length: 14 amino acids. The CDR3 DNA is TGCGCCAGCAGCTTGGAGGGACACCTATACGAGCAGTACTTC. Translation gives CASSLEGHLYEQYF.

V usage is TRBV19 and J usage is TRBJ2-7, with D possibly matching TRBD2 (5 bases). This CDR3 contains 15 residues. V was shortened by 3 bases and J by 7 bases, with 19 bases between the two germline ends. The germline V gene has CDR1 LNHDA and CDR2 SQIVND (reference sequence). The CDR3 DNA follows: TGTGCCAGTAGTATCAGGCTAGCCCCACCGGGTGAGCAGTACTTC. Protein sequence: CASSIRLAPPGEQYF.

The CDR3: CASSLGQVNSPLHF. CDR3 sequence (DNA): TGTGCCAGCAGTTTAGGACAGGTTAATTCACCCCTCCACTTT. The gene calls are TRBV2 and TRBJ1-6, with 7 bases aligning to TRBD1. The germline CDR1 and CDR2 sequences are SNHLY and FYNNEI. Trimming cost V 5 bases and J 6 bases; bases outside gene matches: 4. The CDR3 sequence is 14 residues long.

The J gene is TRBJ2-7, the V gene TRBV6-1, with D unresolved. Germline CDR1 reads MNHNS; CDR2 reads SASEGT. V dropped 6 bases and J dropped 6 bases, with 18 bases sitting between them. This CDR3 spans 14 amino acids. DNA for the CDR3: TGTGCCAGCAGGGAGCTTGCGCTTCTATTCGAGCAGTACTTC. Its translation: CASRELALLFEQYF.